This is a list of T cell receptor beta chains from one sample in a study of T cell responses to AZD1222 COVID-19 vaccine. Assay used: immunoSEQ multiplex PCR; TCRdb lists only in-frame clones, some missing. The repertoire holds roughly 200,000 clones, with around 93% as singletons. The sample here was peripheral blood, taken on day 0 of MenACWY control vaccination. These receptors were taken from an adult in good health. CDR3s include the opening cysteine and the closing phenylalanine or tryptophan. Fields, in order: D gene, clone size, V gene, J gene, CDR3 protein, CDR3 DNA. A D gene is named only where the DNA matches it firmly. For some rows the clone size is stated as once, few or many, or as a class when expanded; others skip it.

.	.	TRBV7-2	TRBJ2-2	CASSSILETGELFF	TGTGCCAGCAGCTCCATCCTAGAGACCGGGGAGCTGTTTTTT
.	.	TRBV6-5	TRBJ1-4	CASSWTDATNEKLFF	TGTGCCAGCAGTTGGACCGACGCAACTAATGAAAAACTGTTTTTT
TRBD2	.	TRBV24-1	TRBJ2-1	CATSDGGGIYNEQFF	TGTGCCACCAGTGATGGGGGGGGGATATACAATGAGCAGTTCTTC
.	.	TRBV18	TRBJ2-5	CASSPGAAYQETQYF	TGTGCCAGCTCACCCGGGGCAGCTTACCAAGAGACCCAGTACTTC
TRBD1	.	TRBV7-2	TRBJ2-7	CASRSGTVGNEQYF	TGTGCCAGCAGATCCGGGACAGTGGGGAACGAGCAGTACTTC
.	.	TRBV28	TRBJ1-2	CASSFSGVNGYTF	TGTGCCAGCAGTTTTTCAGGGGTGAATGGCTACACCTTC
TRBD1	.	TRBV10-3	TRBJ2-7	CAIKGTGKSPYEQYF	TGTGCCATCAAAGGGACAGGGAAGTCGCCCTACGAGCAGTACTTC
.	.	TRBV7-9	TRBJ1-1	CASSLGARVKAFF	TGTGCCAGCAGCTTAGGAGCCAGGGTAAAGGCTTTCTTT
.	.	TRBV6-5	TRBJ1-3	CASSYERGNTIYF	TGTGCCAGCAGTTACGAGAGAGGAAACACCATATATTTT
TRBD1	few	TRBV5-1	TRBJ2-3	CASSPGQGVDTQYF	TGCGCCAGCAGCCCCGGACAGGGGGTAGATACGCAGTATTTT
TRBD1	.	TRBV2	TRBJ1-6	CASSTGGAYSPLHF	TGTGCCAGCTCCACAGGGGGCGCTTATTCACCCCTCCACTTT
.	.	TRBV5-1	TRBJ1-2	CASSLEAGGYTF	TGCGCCAGCAGCTTGGAGGCGGGAGGCTACACCTTC
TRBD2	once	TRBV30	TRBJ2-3	CAWRGAGNTDTQYF	TGTGCCTGGAGGGGAGCGGGGAATACAGATACGCAGTATTTT
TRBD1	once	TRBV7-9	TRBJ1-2	CASSSSRDRGKGYTF	TGTGCCAGCAGCTCGTCCCGGGACAGGGGTAAAGGCTACACCTTC
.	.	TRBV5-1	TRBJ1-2	CASSLSLQALHGYTF	TGCGCCAGCAGCTTGTCCTTGCAGGCCTTACATGGCTACACCTTC
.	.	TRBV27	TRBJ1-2	CASSQGGTRATYYGYTF	TGTGCCAGCAGTCAAGGGGGGACAAGAGCTACCTACTATGGCTACACCTTC
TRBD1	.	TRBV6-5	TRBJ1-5	CASSYSGTGDQPQHF	TGTGCCAGCAGTTACTCGGGGACAGGGGATCAGCCCCAGCATTTT
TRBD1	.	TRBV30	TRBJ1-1	CAWSGTELEAFF	TGTGCCTGGAGCGGGACAGAACTTGAAGCTTTCTTT
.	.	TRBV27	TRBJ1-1	CASSPGQLRTEAFF	TGTGCCAGCAGCCCCGGACAGTTACGCACTGAAGCTTTCTTT
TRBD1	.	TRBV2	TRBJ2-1	CASSGQGVRYEQFF	TGTGCCAGCAGTGGACAGGGGGTGCGATATGAGCAGTTCTTC
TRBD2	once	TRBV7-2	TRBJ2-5	CASSSQIPGLASQETQYF	TGTGCCAGCAGCTCCCAAATCCCGGGACTAGCAAGCCAAGAGACCCAGTACTTC
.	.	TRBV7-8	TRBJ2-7	CASSRRSGATGSSYEQYF	TGTGCCAGCAGCCGAAGGTCAGGGGCGACGGGTAGCTCCTACGAGCAGTACTTC
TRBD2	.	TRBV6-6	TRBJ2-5	CASSSPGLAVETQYF	TGTGCCAGCAGCAGCCCGGGACTAGCGGTCGAGACCCAGTACTTC
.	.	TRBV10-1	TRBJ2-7	CASSQNKESEQYF	TGCGCCAGCAGTCAGAATAAGGAGAGCGAGCAGTACTTC
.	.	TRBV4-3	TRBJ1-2	CASSPRGVDYGYTF	TGCGCCAGCAGCCCCCGGGGAGTAGACTATGGCTACACCTTC
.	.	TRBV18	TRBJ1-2	CASSPTEAYGYTF	TGTGCCAGCTCACCAACAGAAGCCTATGGCTACACCTTC
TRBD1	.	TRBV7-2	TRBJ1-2	CASSPLSPGQGGYTF	TGTGCCAGCAGCCCCCTCTCTCCGGGACAGGGGGGCTACACCTTC
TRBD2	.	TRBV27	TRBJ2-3	CASSPRTSGVRTDTQYF	TGTGCCAGCAGTCCCAGGACTAGCGGGGTGCGCACAGATACGCAGTATTTT
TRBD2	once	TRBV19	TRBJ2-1	CASRRTSGGLSSYNEQFF	TGTGCCAGTAGGCGGACTAGCGGGGGCCTCAGCTCCTACAATGAGCAGTTCTTC
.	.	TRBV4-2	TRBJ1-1	CASSQVAAGGRTTEAFF	TGTGCCAGCAGCCAAGTGGCGGCTGGGGGCAGGACCACTGAAGCTTTCTTT
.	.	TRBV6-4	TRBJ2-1	CASSEEGSSYNEQFF	TGTGCCAGCAGTGAGGAGGGTAGTTCCTACAATGAGCAGTTCTTC
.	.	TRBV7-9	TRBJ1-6	CASSPSGTANSPLHF	TGTGCCAGCAGCCCGTCGGGGACGGCGAATTCACCCCTCCACTTT
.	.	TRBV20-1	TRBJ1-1	CSARGNREAFF	TGCAGTGCTCGGGGGAACCGTGAAGCTTTCTTT
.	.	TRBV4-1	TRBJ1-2	CASSSLPNYGYTF	TGCGCCAGCAGCTCCCTCCCTAACTATGGCTACACCTTC
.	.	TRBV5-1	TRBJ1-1	CASSERVQGQNTEAFF	TGCGCCAGCAGCGAGCGGGTTCAGGGGCAGAACACTGAAGCTTTCTTT
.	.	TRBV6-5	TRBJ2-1	CASTRTIYNEQFF	TGTGCCAGCACGAGGACGATTTACAATGAGCAGTTCTTC
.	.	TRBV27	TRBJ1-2	CASSPRGTFYGYTF	TGTGCCAGCAGTCCACGGGGCACTTTCTATGGCTACACCTTC
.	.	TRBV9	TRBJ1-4	CASSGDSPYEKLFF	TGTGCCAGCAGTGGAGACAGCCCCTATGAAAAACTGTTTTTT
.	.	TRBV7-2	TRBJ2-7	CASSLEGQDPYEQYF	TGTGCCAGCAGCTTAGAAGGTCAGGATCCCTACGAGCAGTACTTC
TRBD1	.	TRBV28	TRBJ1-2	CASRTGGGYGYTF	TGTGCCAGCAGAACAGGGGGCGGGTATGGCTACACCTTC
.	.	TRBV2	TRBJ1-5	CASSVGTNQPQHF	TGTGCCAGCAGCGTAGGGACGAATCAGCCCCAGCATTTT
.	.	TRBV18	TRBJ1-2	CASSPASTGGYTF	TGTGCCAGCTCACCAGCCAGCACCGGGGGCTACACCTTC
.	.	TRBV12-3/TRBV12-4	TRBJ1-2	CASTIWSRGYTF	TGTGCCAGCACCATATGGTCGAGGGGCTACACCTTC